This TCR beta chain was sequenced in a study of blood T cell repertoires in COVID-19 (TCRdb year 2020). Regarding the complete study: Collaborator samples came from the United States, Italy and Spain and covered acute and convalescent phases of COVID-19. The prospective study material was composed of cDNA or gDNA derived from T cells, B-cell-depleted T cells, or PBMCs. The dataset comprised deeply sampled blood TCRbeta repertoires from subjects exposed to, actively infected with, or recovered from COVID-19. The repertoires were made available in a free public database intended to serve as a resource for research on the immune response to SARS-CoV-2. Samples came from the ongoing ImmuneRACE study (first 160 participants) plus 1,254 subjects from 6 global collaborators. Sample metadata almost always included a de-identified subject ID, COVID-19 status, age in years and sex. Where HLA class I and class II types were available, the types were taken from metadata supplied by the sample provider, not from assay-based typing. Overall results and qualifications from the work: How much clinical and demographic metadata was included differed by source and by participant, and the metadata was provided uncurated.

Points on this clone: No antigen is known for it. Per-base quality was not reported, and no clone a single base away is much larger than it.

The CDR3 numbers 11 residues from cysteine through phenylalanine. The CDR3 DNA has 33 bases and is translated from base 1. The germline V gene encodes CDR1 ENHRY and CDR2 SYGVKD. V sheds 7 bases and J sheds 6 bases, leaving 8 bases between their ends. The immunoSEQ Assay, a bias-controlled multiplex PCR, was used to amplify TCRbeta CDR3 regions from genomic DNA. The authors processed their data as follows. Nucleated cell counts per sample were estimated from amplification of reference gene primers within the assay. To quantify the absolute abundance of each unique TCRbeta CDR3 rearrangement, sequence reads were collapsed and filtered. For each sample, productive Simpson clonality was calculated as the square root of Simpson's diversity index across productive rearrangements. Here the immuneACCESS table is served through TCRdb, limited to in-frame sequences with V and J called. Missing clones are a known gap in these copies; in checked studies unresolved V genes cover under half, and the rest lacks a known reason. That table furnishes V, J and clone size, whereas the DNA furnished D and trimming. This sample gives 250,000 to 350,000 clones in total; 65% to 85% of them show up just once. The top ten constitute about 15% of the sample.

At one collaborating source in Seattle, patients were enrolled during active infection and were followed longitudinally through the course of disease. Collaborating institutions collected whole blood in K2EDTA tubes following their own protocols. For TCRbeta analysis, collaborator samples were shipped as frozen whole blood, as isolated PBMCs, or as DNA extracted from either sample type. The V gene is TRBV10-3 and the J gene is TRBJ2-3; the D region possibly corresponds to TRBD1 (5 bases align). The source is a person between 65 and 79 years old with COVID-19, enrolled during active disease. Sample: peripheral blood. CDR3 sequence: CAIKGLDTQYF. The DNA sequence is TGTGCCATCAAGGGGTTGGATACGCAGTATTTT.